The text below deals with one T cell receptor beta chain. TCRdb's table, derived via immunoSEQ multiplex PCR, lists solely in-frame clones and lacks some. The sample shows fewer than 350,000 clones, approximately 86% of them seen only once. These data come from a study of blood T cell repertoires in COVID-19. Study-wide context: T cells, B-cell-depleted T cells, or PBMCs supplied cDNA or gDNA.

Germline V gives CDR1 SGHRS, CDR2 YFSETQ. This CDR3 contains 17 residues. V lost 3 bases, J lost 4 bases, and 8 bases stayed unmatched. The study drew participants aged about 18 to 95 years from 20 to 30 US areas. Categorization into cohorts depended on clinical history that participants reported. The rearrangement links TRBV5-1 to TRBJ2-2; 11 nucleotides align to TRBD2. This receptor was identified in a woman aged 40-49 years with acute COVID-19. The sequenced material came from PBMCs or T cells enriched from blood (not recorded which). The CDR3 DNA follows: TGCGCCAGCAGCTGGACGCTAGCGGGGGGCGTCACCGGGGAGCTGTTTTTT. Its protein product is CASSWTLAGGVTGELFF.